Listed below are T cell receptor beta chains from one sample, sequenced in a study of blood T cell repertoires in COVID-19. Assay: immunoSEQ multiplex PCR; the TCRdb copy retains only in-frame clones and omits some. This sample has under 250,000 clones, with roughly 85% found just once. Material for sequencing was peripheral blood. All receptors come from a man in his fifties with COVID-19, enrolled during active disease. Both conserved end residues are part of each CDR3. A D gene is named only where the DNA matches it firmly. Expanded clones are given a class, and other clones once, few, many or no size at all.

cdr3_aa cdr3_nt j_call v_call clone_size d_call
CASSAGTGQVEQYF TGTGCCAGCAGCGCCGGGACAGGGCAAGTCGAGCAGTACTTC TRBJ2-7 TRBV5-4 NA TRBD1
CASSEGWTGYYEQYF TGTGCCAGCAGTGAAGGATGGACAGGATACTACGAGCAGTACTTC TRBJ2-7 TRBV6-1 NA TRBD1
CASSVGTRNYEQYF TGTGCCAGCAGCGTAGGGACACGGAACTACGAGCAGTACTTC TRBJ2-7 TRBV9 NA NA
CSASPGLAGRNEQYF TGCAGTGCTAGTCCGGGACTAGCGGGTAGGAACGAGCAGTACTTC TRBJ2-7 TRBV20-1 NA TRBD2
CASSSASWYSNQPQHF TGTGCCAGCAGTTCCGCGAGTTGGTATAGCAATCAGCCCCAGCATTTT TRBJ1-5 TRBV28 NA NA
CASSLELAGGLNTQYF TGCGCCAGCAGCTTAGAACTAGCGGGGGGCCTGAATACGCAGTATTTT TRBJ2-3 TRBV5-1 NA TRBD2
CASSFSGQGDGYTF TGTGCCAGCAGCTTCTCCGGACAGGGGGATGGCTACACCTTC TRBJ1-2 TRBV7-3 NA TRBD1
CTSSRGERGGDDSGNTIYF TGCACCAGCAGCCGTGGGGAGAGGGGGGGAGATGACTCTGGAAACACCATATATTTT TRBJ1-3 TRBV1 NA NA
CASSLGQGGSPLHF TGTGCCAGCAGTCTTGGACAGGGAGGGTCACCCCTCCACTTT TRBJ1-6 TRBV5-5 NA TRBD1
CATREGRTGGQETQYF TGTGCCACCAGGGAAGGGCGGACAGGGGGACAAGAGACCCAGTACTTC TRBJ2-5 TRBV24-1 NA TRBD1
CASSLSSGGYETQYF TGTGCCAGCAGCTTGAGTAGCGGGGGGTATGAGACCCAGTACTTC TRBJ2-5 TRBV5-4 NA TRBD2
CASSLWTSGTNEQFF TGTGCCAGCAGCTTGTGGACTAGCGGTACTAATGAGCAGTTCTTC TRBJ2-1 TRBV5-6 once TRBD2
CASSLATRETQYF TGTGCCAGCAGCTTAGCCACCCGGGAGACCCAGTACTTC TRBJ2-5 TRBV11-3 NA NA
CASSARTGGGNIQYF TGTGCCAGCAGCGCCCGGACAGGGGGCGGGAACATTCAGTACTTC TRBJ2-4 TRBV7-2 NA TRBD1
CASSRAGGLGGETQYF TGTGCCAGCAGTCGCGCGGGGGGACTAGGAGGAGAGACCCAGTACTTC TRBJ2-5 TRBV7-3 NA TRBD2
CASSVATGDWQYF TGTGCCAGCAGCGTAGCTACAGGGGACTGGCAGTACTTC TRBJ2-7 TRBV9 NA NA
CATSRSYPNRGSGNTIYF TGTGCCACCAGCAGATCCTACCCGAACAGGGGGTCTGGAAACACCATATATTTT TRBJ1-3 TRBV15 few TRBD1
CATSRPRLGSSNQPQHF TGTGCCACCAGCAGACCTCGACTGGGTTCTAGCAATCAGCCCCAGCATTTT TRBJ1-5 TRBV15 NA NA
CASSLQGNYGYTF TGTGCCAGCAGTTTACAGGGGAACTATGGCTACACCTTC TRBJ1-2 TRBV12-3/TRBV12-4 NA NA
CASSEVTVGRETQYF TGTGCCAGCAGTGAAGTGACAGTGGGGCGAGAGACCCAGTACTTC TRBJ2-5 TRBV2 once NA
CASSKRGEAFF TGTGCCAGTAGTAAAAGGGGTGAAGCTTTCTTT TRBJ1-1 TRBV19 once NA
CASTTGSNTGELFF TGTGCCAGCACGACAGGGTCGAACACCGGGGAGCTGTTTTTT TRBJ2-2 TRBV2 NA TRBD1
CASSLDGGQGGTDTQYF TGTGCCAGCAGCTTAGACGGAGGACAGGGCGGCACAGATACGCAGTATTTT TRBJ2-3 TRBV7-6 NA TRBD1
CASGGSGVGTEAFF TGTGCCAGCGGAGGAAGCGGGGTGGGCACTGAAGCTTTCTTT TRBJ1-1 TRBV2 NA NA
CASRGTGGSYEQYF TGTGCCAGCAGAGGGACAGGGGGAAGCTACGAGCAGTACTTC TRBJ2-7 TRBV6-5 NA TRBD1
CASSYRIGGDEQYF TGTGCCAGCAGTTACAGGATAGGGGGCGACGAGCAGTACTTC TRBJ2-7 TRBV6-2/TRBV6-3 few TRBD1
CASSTTGGTGGELFF TGTGCCAGTAGTACCACAGGGGGGACGGGCGGGGAGCTGTTTTTT TRBJ2-2 TRBV19 once TRBD1
CASSLGTRPGTGELFF TGCGCCAGCAGCTTGGGTACTAGACCGGGGACCGGGGAGCTGTTTTTT TRBJ2-2 TRBV5-1 NA NA
CASSLGGSNQPQHF TGTGCCAGCAGTTTAGGGGGGAGCAATCAGCCCCAGCATTTT TRBJ1-5 TRBV28 NA NA
CASSTPRTVRNTEAFF TGTGCCAGTAGTACCCCCCGGACAGTAAGGAACACTGAAGCTTTCTTT TRBJ1-1 TRBV19 NA NA
CASSLGIGLTGNSPLHF TGTGCCAGCAGCTTAGGGATTGGGCTCACGGGGAATTCACCCCTCCACTTT TRBJ1-6 TRBV11-2 NA NA
CASSRPGGSYEQYF TGCGCCAGCAGCCGACCCGGGGGCTCCTACGAGCAGTACTTC TRBJ2-7 TRBV5-1 NA NA
CASSPTSGGTNEQFF TGTGCCAGCTCGCCGACTAGCGGGGGAACGAATGAGCAGTTCTTC TRBJ2-1 TRBV18 NA TRBD2
CASNPTGQGIYGYTF TGTGCCAGCAACCCTACGGGACAGGGGATCTATGGCTACACCTTC TRBJ1-2 TRBV27 NA TRBD1
CASSTEQGTGELFF TGTGCCAGTAGTACCGAACAGGGTACCGGGGAGCTGTTTTTT TRBJ2-2 TRBV19 NA NA
CASSLGGANYEQYF TGTGCCAGCAGCCTCGGTGGTGCTAACTACGAGCAGTACTTC TRBJ2-7 TRBV3-1/TRBV3-2 NA NA
CASSEAERVVTGELFF TGTGCCAGCAGTGAAGCAGAGCGCGTAGTCACCGGGGAGCTGTTTTTT TRBJ2-2 TRBV2 NA NA
CASSPPGGVVTEAFF TGTGCCAGCAGTCCCCCCGGGGGGGTCGTCACTGAAGCTTTCTTT TRBJ1-1 TRBV5-4 NA NA
CASSQENLQRNTIYF TGCGCCAGCAGCCAAGAGAACCTTCAACGGAACACCATATATTTT TRBJ1-3 TRBV4-1 NA NA
CASSPPSGGAREQFF TGTGCCAGCAGCCCGCCTAGCGGGGGGGCCCGGGAGCAGTTCTTC TRBJ2-1 TRBV5-5 NA TRBD2
CASSLGIAGGFYEQYF TGCGCCAGCAGCTTGGGGATAGCGGGGGGATTCTACGAGCAGTACTTC TRBJ2-7 TRBV5-1 NA TRBD2
CASSLGRGYSNQPQHF TGTGCCAGCAGCTTGGGTCGCGGTTATAGCAATCAGCCCCAGCATTTT TRBJ1-5 TRBV5-6 NA NA
CASSQEMRRGNEQFF TGCGCCAGCAGCCAAGAAATGCGCAGGGGCAATGAGCAGTTCTTC TRBJ2-1 TRBV4-1 NA NA
CASSPPENYGYTF TGTGCCAGCTCACCACCTGAGAACTATGGCTACACCTTC TRBJ1-2 TRBV18 NA NA